The 10 T cell receptor beta chains in this list originate from one sample, sequenced in a study of T cells in Graves' hyperthyroidism and ophthalmopathy. TCR beta CDR3 regions were amplified from RNA transcripts. First-round RT-PCR of the TCR CDR3 relied on the HTBI primer set. TCRdb called the multiplex PCR reads again in MiXCR, with one record for every CDR3 protein. The table shows more than 500,000 distinct CDR3 sequences, with around 15% occurring only once. Sequencing was done on a sample of blood. The receptors here all came from a woman in her twenties or thirties with Graves' hyperthyroidism.

This clonotype came up many times. The junction departs from germline at one end; a sequencing error may be responsible. The chain carries TRBV9 and TRBJ2-5; D uncertain. The CDR3 extends over 11 amino acids. CDR1 is SGDLS and CDR2 is YYNGEE in the germline V gene. The CDR3 nucleotides are TGTGCCAGCAGTGTAGAAGAGACCCAGTACTTC. It codes for CASSVEETQYF.

This clonotype was observed at least ten times. The chain is built from TRBV25-1 and TRBJ2-7, with 9 nucleotides matching TRBD2. The trim removed 5 bases at V and 5 bases at J, leaving 7 bases unmatched. The CDR3 covers 14 residues. The germline CDR1 and CDR2 sequences are MGHDK and SYGVNS. The CDR3 loop reads CASSQPGLAHEQYF. The CDR3 nucleotides are TGTGCCAGCAGTCAGCCGGGACTAGCCCACGAGCAGTACTTC.

About this clonotype itself: A single base separates this from a much larger clone, so it may be a read error. The chain links TRBV10-3 to TRBJ1-4; D is undetermined. Germline loops: CDR1 ENHRY, CDR2 SYGVKD. This CDR3 spans 15 amino acids. Trimming cost V 3 bases and J 3 bases, with 11 bases left between them. The CDR3 DNA sequence: TGTGCCATCAGTGAATGGGGAAGGGCTAATGAAAAACTGTTTTTT. This encodes CAISEWGRANEKLFF.

This clonotype has only a few counts. The rearrangement uses TRBV28 and TRBJ2-2; unclear D gene. Per the germline V gene, CDR1 is MDHEN and CDR2 is SYDVKM. The CDR3 has 15 amino acids. Trimming stripped 6 bases from V and 6 bases from J, with 17 bases between. The CDR3 sequence: CASSSARVGPGELFF. CDR3 sequence (DNA): TGTGCCAGCAGCTCCGCTCGCGTAGGGCCCGGGGAGCTGTTTTTT.

The chain employs TRBV20-1 and TRBJ2-7; TRBD1 might be the D (6 bases). Germline V lookup: CDR1 DFQATT, CDR2 SNEGSKA (reference sequence). The V end was cut by 0 bases, the J end by 5 bases, with 14 bases between. This CDR3 region has 14 residues. The CDR3 here is CSARDRGRGDEQYF. The DNA for the CDR3 is TGCAGTGCTAGAGATCGGGGCAGGGGCGACGAGCAGTACTTC.

Many counts were recorded for this clonotype. This sequence joins TRBV6-2 or TRBV6-3 and TRBJ2-2, with D uncertain. CDR1 and CDR2 from the germline V gene are MNHEY and SVGEGT. The CDR3 length is 15 residues. With 0 bases removed from V and 7 bases from J, the gap between germline ends came to 12 bases. CDR3 in DNA: TGTGCCAGCAGTTACTCCCTTGAACTTGGCGGGGAGCTGTTTTTT. The encoded protein is CASSYSLELGGELFF.

This rearrangement joins TRBV29-1 to TRBJ2-1; no definite D call. V shed 5 bases and J shed 2 bases, with 4 bases lying between them. Germline CDR1 SQVTM, CDR2 ANQGSEA. The CDR3 is 11 residues long. CDR3 DNA sequence: TGCAGCGTTTTAGCCTACAATGAGCAGTTCTTC. Its protein is CSVLAYNEQFF.

This clonotype showed up many times. The chain has TRBV12-3 or TRBV12-4 and TRBJ2-3, with 9 bases that match TRBD2. This CDR3 is 15 amino acids long. V lost 2 bases, J lost 3 bases, and 3 bases stayed unmatched. CDR3 in DNA: TGTGCCAGCAGTTTAAATGCGGGAGGGACAGATACGCAGTATTTT. Its protein is CASSLNAGGTDTQYF.

This clonotype has a count of ten or more. The chain uses TRBV2 and TRBJ2-5, with D possibly TRBD2 on 6 matching bases. V lost 1 base and J lost 2, with 11 bases in between. The germline V gene encodes CDR1 SNHLY and CDR2 FYNNEI. The CDR3 length is 15 residues. CDR3 sequence: CASSEGWGLQETQYF. The CDR3 bases are TGTGCCAGCAGTGAAGGGTGGGGACTTCAAGAGACCCAGTACTTC.

About this clonotype: This sequence may be a read error, since a much larger clone differs from it by one base. CDR3 DNA sequence: TGTGCCAGCAGTCCAGGGGTAGAGACCCAGTACTTC. Its protein product is CASSPGVETQYF. This sequence joins TRBV7-9 and TRBJ2-5; a possible D gene is TRBD1 (6 bases). This CDR3 region has 12 residues. Germline CDR1 reads SEHNR; CDR2 reads FQNEAQ (reference sequence). V was pared by 6 bases and J by 4 bases, with 9 bases between. Using reference TRBV7-9 and TRBJ2-5 for the parts outside the CDR3, the full variable domain is DTGVSQNPRHKITKRGQNVTFRCDPISEHNRLYWYRQTLGQGPEFLTYFQNEAQLEKSRLLSDRFSAERPKGSFSTLEIQRTEQGDSAMYLCASSPGVETQYFGPGTRLLVL.